These 14 T cell receptor beta chains were sequenced from one sample in a study of blood T cell repertoires in COVID-19. Some clones are missing from TCRdb's copy, which holds only in-frame ones; the method was immunoSEQ multiplex PCR. Of roughly 170,000 clones listed, about nine tenths are singletons. Sequencing was done on a sample of peripheral blood. Source of these receptors: a man in his 70s with active or convalescent COVID-19.

V gene TRBV14 combines with J gene TRBJ1-2; possible D gene TRBD1, 5 bases. Trimming stripped 4 bases from V and 3 bases from J, with 18 bases between. The CDR3 has 16 amino acids. CDR1 and CDR2 (germline): SGHDN, FVKESK. CDR3 sequence: CASSPGGAFWHYGYTF. CDR3 sequence (DNA): TGTGCCAGCAGCCCTGGAGGGGCTTTTTGGCACTATGGCTACACCTTC.

The CDR3: CASSVDGISDEQYF. As DNA, the CDR3 is TGTGCCAGCAGCGTAGACGGGATTTCCGACGAGCAGTACTTC. The gene calls are TRBV9 and TRBJ2-7; a weak D match, TRBD2 (5 bases). The CDR3 spans 14 residues. The V gene's germline CDR1 is SGDLS and CDR2 YYNGEE. V was clipped by 0 bases and J by 5 bases, with 12 bases between them. Drawing the rest from reference TRBV9 and TRBJ2-7, the complete variable domain is DSGVTQTPKHLITATGQRVTLRCSPRSGDLSVYWYQQSLDQGLQFLIQYYNGEERAKGNILERFSAQQFPDLHSELNLSSLELGDSALYFCASSVDGISDEQYFGPGTRLTVT.

This chain uses TRBV28 with TRBJ1-2; the match to TRBD1 covers 10 bases. The CDR3 totals 16 residues. Germline trimming cut 2 bases from V and 5 bases from J; bases unmatched to any gene: 8. Looked up from germline, CDR1 is MDHEN and CDR2 is SYDVKM. The CDR3, as DNA: TGTGCCAGCAGTTTAACGACCGGGACAGGGGAATATGGCTACACCTTC. It specifies CASSLTTGTGEYGYTF.

This clone occurred once. The chain has TRBV28 and TRBJ2-1; D is unresolved. The CDR3 consists of 14 residues. Germline V gene sequence: CDR1 MDHEN, CDR2 SYDVKM. The V end was cut by 6 bases, the J end by 7 bases, with 16 bases between. The CDR3 coding sequence is TGTGCCAGCAGCGTTCTAGTAGTCAGAAATGAGCAGTTCTTC. Protein sequence: CASSVLVVRNEQFF.

The chain is built from TRBV7-2 and TRBJ2-3; maybe TRBD2 (6 bases). CDR3 length: 15 amino acids. In germline, CDR1 is SGHTA, CDR2 FQGNSA. Trimming cost V 5 bases and J 3 bases, with 15 bases left between them. The CDR3 DNA is TGTGCCAGCAGCCCACCCGGGAGCGGGACAGATACGCAGTATTTT. This encodes CASSPPGSGTDTQYF.

The V and J genes are TRBV6-5 and TRBJ1-3; 10 bases align to TRBD1. Unmatched junction bases numbered 6, after V lost 7 bases and J lost 6 bases. Germline-derived CDR1 and CDR2 are MNHEY and SVGAGI. CDR3 length equals 14 residues. CDR3 in DNA: TGTGCCAGCACCCGACAGGGGGCGAAAAACACCATATATTTT. Protein sequence: CASTRQGAKNTIYF.

A single count supports this clone. V is TRBV18 and J is TRBJ2-2; 10 nucleotides agree with TRBD1. CDR1 and CDR2 from the germline V gene are KGHSH and LQKENI. CDR3 length: 16 residues. Trimming took 6 bases from V and 0 from J; bases not matched to a gene: 4. As DNA, the CDR3 is TGTGCCAGCTCTCCCGGACAGGGGGCGAACACCGGGGAGCTGTTTTTT. Its protein product is CASSPGQGANTGELFF.

The DNA for the CDR3 is TGCAGTGCTAGTGGGGCCGTAGGCGGCACAGATACGCAGTATTTT. Translation gives CSASGAVGGTDTQYF. The chain is built from TRBV20-1 and TRBJ2-3; D is possibly TRBD1 (5 bases). Per germline, CDR1 DFQATT and CDR2 SNEGSKA (reference sequence). V lost 3 bases and J lost 1, with 14 bases in between. The CDR3 spans 15 residues.

CDR3 amino acids: CASSPPDRADEQFF. The CDR3 nucleotides read TGTGCCAGCAGCCCTCCGGACAGGGCAGATGAGCAGTTCTTC. The V and J genes are TRBV7-2 and TRBJ2-1; 8 bases align to TRBD1. Looked up from germline, CDR1 is SGHTA and CDR2 is FQGNSA. The V and J ends lost 5 bases and 8 bases, in that order; junction bases with no gene match: 8. The CDR3 has 14 residues.

V gene TRBV7-9 combines with J gene TRBJ2-7; TRBD1 aligns across 7 bases. Germline-derived CDR1 and CDR2 are SEHNR and FQNEAQ (reference sequence). V shed 3 bases and J 4 bases; nucleotides not matched to a gene: 6. CDR3 length: 14 residues. CDR3 bases: TGTGCCAGCAGCTTTGGGGACAGTCGGTACGAGCAGTACTTC. Translation: CASSFGDSRYEQYF.

V usage is TRBV7-8 and J usage is TRBJ1-6; D gene uncertain. Trimming took 5 bases from V and 5 from J, leaving 13 bases between them. The V gene's germline CDR1 is SGHVS and CDR2 FQNEAQ. This CDR3 comprises 15 residues. CDR3 DNA sequence: TGTGCCAGCAGCCCCCTGCGGGGAAATAATTCACCCCTCCACTTT. Translating gives CASSPLRGNNSPLHF.

The chain links TRBV23-1 to TRBJ2-7, with 7 nucleotides matching TRBD1. TRBV23-1 is flagged as an ORF with uncertain function. The CDR3 extends over 15 amino acids. With 3 bases clipped from V and 6 bases from J, the junction kept 11 bases outside the gene matches. The CDR3 DNA reads TGCGCCAGCAGTCAGTCCACAGGGGACCCGGTCGAGCAGTACTTC. Amino acid sequence: CASSQSTGDPVEQYF.

The rearrangement uses TRBV5-4 and TRBJ1-6, with D hard to call. In germline, CDR1 is SGHNT, CDR2 YYREEE (reference sequence). The CDR3 extends over 15 amino acids. Trimming stripped 0 bases from V and 0 bases from J, with 4 bases between. CDR3 protein: CASSLASSYNSPLHF. DNA for the CDR3: TGTGCCAGCAGCTTGGCCAGCTCCTATAATTCACCCCTCCACTTT. Drawing the rest from reference TRBV5-4 and TRBJ1-6, the complete variable domain is ETGVTQSPTHLIKTRGQQVTLRCSSQSGHNTVSWYQQALGQGPQFIFQYYREEENGRGNFPPRFSGLQFPNYSSELNVNALELDDSALYLCASSLASSYNSPLHFGNGTRLTVT.

This chain links TRBV5-1 with TRBJ1-1; D may be TRBD1 (5 bases). V was trimmed by 0 bases and J by 2 bases, leaving 11 bases between them. The CDR3 loop spans 15 amino acids. Germline assignment: CDR1 SGHRS and CDR2 YFSETQ. The CDR3 is CASSLDSGINTEAFF. The CDR3 coding sequence is TGCGCCAGCAGCTTGGACTCAGGGATAAACACTGAAGCTTTCTTT. The whole variable domain, remainder taken from reference TRBV5-1 and TRBJ1-1, is KAGVTQTPRYLIKTRGQQVTLSCSPISGHRSVSWYQQTPGQGLQFLFEYFSETQRNKGNFPGRFSGRQFSNSRSEMNVSTLELGDSALYLCASSLDSGINTEAFFGQGTRLTVV.